The sequence of this TCR beta chain was determined in a study of T cell changes during pregnancy in multiple sclerosis. Produced via immunoSEQ multiplex PCR; TCRdb's table is partial and in-frame only. The table has roughly 61,000 clones, 90% seen once. Sample: peripheral blood, taken in the first trimester of pregnancy. The receptor was isolated from a female donor in good health, enrolled as a control in a pregnancy study.

The CDR3 protein is CASLLNSNQPQHF. The CDR3 coding sequence is TGTGCCAGCTTACTGAATAGCAATCAGCCCCAGCATTTT. The genes are TRBV6-1 and TRBJ1-5; D unresolved. Germline V lookup: CDR1 MNHNS, CDR2 SASEGT. The CDR3 runs 13 residues. The V end was cut by 8 bases, the J end by 0 bases, with 8 bases between.